In this sample, the clone carrying this T cell receptor (beta chain) turned up once. As yet, its antigen is unknown. These data come from a study of CD4+ T cells in melanoma. Broader study findings: CD8+ T cell, macrophage and B cell function reportedly correlated with neoantigen-specific CD4+ T cells. Reportedly, melanoma neoantigen-specific CD4+ T cells showed varied differentiation states.

Sequenced by immunoSEQ multiplex PCR; TCRdb stores in-frame clones only, minus some. This table has roughly 150,000 clones, over 90% appearing once. The CDR3 runs to 12 residues. The V gene's germline CDR1 is MDHEN and CDR2 SYDVKM. Trimming left V 9 bases short and J 5 bases short, with 13 bases between. This TCR derives from a human donor with melanoma. This chain connects TRBV28 to TRBJ2-5; D is unclear. CDR3 loop: CASTVHAETQYF. CDR3 in DNA: TGTGCCAGTACTGTCCATGCGGAGACCCAGTACTTC.